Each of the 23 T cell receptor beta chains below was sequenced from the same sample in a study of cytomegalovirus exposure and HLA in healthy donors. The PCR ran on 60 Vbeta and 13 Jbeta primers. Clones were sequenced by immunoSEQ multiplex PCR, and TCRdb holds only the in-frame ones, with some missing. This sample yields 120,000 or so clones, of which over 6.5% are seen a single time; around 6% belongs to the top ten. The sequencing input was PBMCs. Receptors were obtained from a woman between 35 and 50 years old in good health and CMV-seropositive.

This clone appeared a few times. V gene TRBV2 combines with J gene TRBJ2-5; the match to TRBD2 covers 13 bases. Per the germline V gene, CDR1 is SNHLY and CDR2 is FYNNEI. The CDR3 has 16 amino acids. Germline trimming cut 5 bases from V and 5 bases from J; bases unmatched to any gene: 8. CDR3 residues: CASSPTSGGIRETQYF. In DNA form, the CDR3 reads TGTGCCAGCAGTCCGACTAGCGGGGGGATTAGGGAGACCCAGTACTTC.

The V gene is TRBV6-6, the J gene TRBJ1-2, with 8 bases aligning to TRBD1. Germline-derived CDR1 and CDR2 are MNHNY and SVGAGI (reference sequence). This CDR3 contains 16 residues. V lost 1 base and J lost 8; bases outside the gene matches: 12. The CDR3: CASSYLGQGRNGGYTF. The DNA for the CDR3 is TGTGCCAGCAGTTACTTAGGACAGGGCCGAAATGGCGGCTACACCTTC.

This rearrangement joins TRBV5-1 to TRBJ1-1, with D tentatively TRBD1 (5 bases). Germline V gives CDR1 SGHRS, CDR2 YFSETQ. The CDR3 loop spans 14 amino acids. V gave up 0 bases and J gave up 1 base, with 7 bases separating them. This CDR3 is CASSLDQGNTEAFF. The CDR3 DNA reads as TGCGCCAGCAGCTTGGACCAGGGGAACACTGAAGCTTTCTTT.

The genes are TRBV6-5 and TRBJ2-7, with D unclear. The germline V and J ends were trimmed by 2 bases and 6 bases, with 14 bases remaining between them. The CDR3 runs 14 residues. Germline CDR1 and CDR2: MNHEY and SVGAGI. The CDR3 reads CASSYVPPGTEQYF. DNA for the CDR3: TGTGCCAGCAGTTACGTGCCCCCAGGAACCGAGCAGTACTTC.

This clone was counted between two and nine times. The CDR3 bases are TGTGCCTGGAGTAACCTTAACAGGGTAACTAATGAAAAACTGTTTTTT. It codes for CAWSNLNRVTNEKLFF. The rearrangement uses TRBV30 and TRBJ1-4, with D possibly matching TRBD1 (6 bases). This CDR3 spans 16 amino acids. Germline-derived CDR1 and CDR2 are GTSNPN and SVGIG (reference sequence). V was cut by 2 bases and J by 1 base, with 14 bases left in between. The full variable domain, with the rest looked up from reference TRBV30 and TRBJ1-4, is SQTIHQWPATLVQPVGSPLSLECTVEGTSNPNLYWYRQAAGRGLQLLFYSVGIGQISSEVPQNLSASRPQDRQFILSSKKLLLSDSGFYLCAWSNLNRVTNEKLFFGSGTQLSVL.

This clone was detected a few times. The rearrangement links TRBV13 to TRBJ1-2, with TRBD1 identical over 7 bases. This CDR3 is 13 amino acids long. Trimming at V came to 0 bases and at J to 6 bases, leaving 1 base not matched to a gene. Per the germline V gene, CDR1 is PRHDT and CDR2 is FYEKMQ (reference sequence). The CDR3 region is CASSLGDRDGYTF. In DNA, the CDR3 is TGTGCCAGCAGCTTAGGAGACAGGGATGGCTACACCTTC.

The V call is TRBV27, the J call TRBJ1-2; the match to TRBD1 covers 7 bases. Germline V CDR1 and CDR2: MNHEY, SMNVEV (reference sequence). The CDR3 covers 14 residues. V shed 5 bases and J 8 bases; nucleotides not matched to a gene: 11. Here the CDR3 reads CASSTPWDSRGYTF. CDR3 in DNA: TGTGCCAGCAGTACGCCCTGGGACAGCAGGGGCTACACCTTC.

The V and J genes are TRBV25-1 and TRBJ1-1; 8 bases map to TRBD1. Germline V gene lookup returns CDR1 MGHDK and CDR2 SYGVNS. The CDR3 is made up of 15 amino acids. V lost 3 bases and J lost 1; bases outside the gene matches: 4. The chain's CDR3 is CASSETGVGNTEAFF. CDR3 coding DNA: TGTGCCAGCAGTGAGACAGGGGTGGGGAACACTGAAGCTTTCTTT.

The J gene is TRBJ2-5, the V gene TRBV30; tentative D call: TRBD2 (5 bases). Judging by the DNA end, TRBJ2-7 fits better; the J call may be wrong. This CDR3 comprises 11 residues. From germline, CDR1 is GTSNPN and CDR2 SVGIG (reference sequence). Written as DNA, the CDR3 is TGTGCCTGGGGTCGGGACTACGAGCAGTACTTC. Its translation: CAWGRDYEQYF.

CDR3 DNA sequence: TGTGCCTGGAGTGTACGTCAGGGGGCGTATGGCTACACCTTC. Translation: CAWSVRQGAYGYTF. The chain joins TRBV30 to TRBJ1-2; 8 bases match TRBD1. The V and J ends lost 0 bases and 5 bases, in that order; junction bases with no gene match: 5. Germline CDR1 and CDR2: GTSNPN and SVGIG (reference sequence). The CDR3 length is 14 residues.

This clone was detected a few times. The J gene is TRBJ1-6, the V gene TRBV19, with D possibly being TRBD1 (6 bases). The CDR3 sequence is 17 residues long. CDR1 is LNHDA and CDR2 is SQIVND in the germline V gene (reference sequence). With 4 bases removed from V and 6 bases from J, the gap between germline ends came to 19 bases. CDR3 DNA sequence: TGTGCCAGTAGTAACGCAGGGGCAGGGGTCAGTAATTCACCCCTCCACTTT. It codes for CASSNAGAGVSNSPLHF.

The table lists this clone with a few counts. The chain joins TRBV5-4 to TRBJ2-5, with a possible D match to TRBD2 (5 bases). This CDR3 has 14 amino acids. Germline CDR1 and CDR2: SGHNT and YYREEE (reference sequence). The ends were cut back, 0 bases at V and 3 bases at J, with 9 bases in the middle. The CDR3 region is CASSLGLAKETQYF. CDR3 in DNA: TGTGCCAGCAGCTTGGGTTTAGCGAAAGAGACCCAGTACTTC.

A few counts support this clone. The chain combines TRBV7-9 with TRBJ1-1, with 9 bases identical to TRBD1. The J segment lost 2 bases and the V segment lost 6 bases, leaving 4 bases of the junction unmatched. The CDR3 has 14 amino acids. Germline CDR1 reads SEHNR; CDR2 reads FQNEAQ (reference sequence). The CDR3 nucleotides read TGTGCCAGCAGACCAACAGGGGGCAACACTGAAGCTTTCTTT. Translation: CASRPTGGNTEAFF.

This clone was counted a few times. In DNA, the CDR3 is TGTGCCAGTAGTATGAACAGCTATGGCTACACCTTC. Translated: CASSMNSYGYTF. V usage is TRBV19 and J usage is TRBJ1-2; D unclear. Germline CDR1 is LNHDA and CDR2 is SQIVND (reference sequence). Trimming removed 3 bases at V and 4 bases at J, with 6 bases between. This CDR3 is built from 12 residues.

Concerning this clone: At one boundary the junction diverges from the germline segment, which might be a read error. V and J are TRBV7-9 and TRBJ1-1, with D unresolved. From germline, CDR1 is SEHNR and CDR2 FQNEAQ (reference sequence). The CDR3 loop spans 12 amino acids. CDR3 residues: CASSLGPSEAFF. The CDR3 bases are TGTGCCAGCAGCTTAGGTCCGTCTGAGGCTTTCTTT.

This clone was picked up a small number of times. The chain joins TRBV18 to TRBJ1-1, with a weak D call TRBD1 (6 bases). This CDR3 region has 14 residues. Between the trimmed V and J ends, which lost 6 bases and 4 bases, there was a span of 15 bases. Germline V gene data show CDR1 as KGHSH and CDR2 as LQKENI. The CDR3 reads CASSLGGGGTEAFF. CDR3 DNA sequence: TGTGCCAGCTCTCTTGGGGGGGGCGGCACTGAAGCTTTCTTT.

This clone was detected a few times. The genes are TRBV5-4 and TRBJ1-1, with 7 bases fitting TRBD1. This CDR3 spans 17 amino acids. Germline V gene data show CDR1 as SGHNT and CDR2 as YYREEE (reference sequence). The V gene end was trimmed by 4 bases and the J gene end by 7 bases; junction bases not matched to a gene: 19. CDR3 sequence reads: CASSNAGTAAKGHEAFF. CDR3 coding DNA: TGTGCCAGCAGCAATGCCGGGACAGCTGCAAAGGGCCATGAAGCTTTCTTT.

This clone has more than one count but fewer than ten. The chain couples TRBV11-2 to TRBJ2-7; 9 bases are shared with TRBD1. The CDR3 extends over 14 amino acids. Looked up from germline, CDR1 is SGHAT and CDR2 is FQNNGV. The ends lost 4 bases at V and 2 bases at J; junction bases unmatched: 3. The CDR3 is CASSSRTGAYEQYF. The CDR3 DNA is TGTGCCAGCAGCTCACGGACAGGGGCCTACGAGCAGTACTTC.

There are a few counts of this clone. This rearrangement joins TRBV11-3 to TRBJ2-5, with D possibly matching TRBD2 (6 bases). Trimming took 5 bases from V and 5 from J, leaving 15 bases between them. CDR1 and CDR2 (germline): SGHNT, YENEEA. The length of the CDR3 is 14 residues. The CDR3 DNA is TGTGCCAGCAGCCATCCGGGACTCCCGGAGACCCAGTACTTC. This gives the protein CASSHPGLPETQYF.

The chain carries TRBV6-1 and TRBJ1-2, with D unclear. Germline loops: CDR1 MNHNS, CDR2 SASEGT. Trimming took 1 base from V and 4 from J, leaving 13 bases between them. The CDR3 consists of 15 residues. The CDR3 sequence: CASSEVDGDLYGYTF. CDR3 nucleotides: TGTGCCAGCAGTGAAGTAGACGGAGACCTCTATGGCTACACCTTC.

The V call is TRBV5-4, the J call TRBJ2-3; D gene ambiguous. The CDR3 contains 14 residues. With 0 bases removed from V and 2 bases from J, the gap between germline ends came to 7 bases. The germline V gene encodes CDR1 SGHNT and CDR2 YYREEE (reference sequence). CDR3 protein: CASSLGAITDTQYF. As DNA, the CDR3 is TGTGCCAGCAGCTTGGGGGCTATCACAGATACGCAGTATTTT.

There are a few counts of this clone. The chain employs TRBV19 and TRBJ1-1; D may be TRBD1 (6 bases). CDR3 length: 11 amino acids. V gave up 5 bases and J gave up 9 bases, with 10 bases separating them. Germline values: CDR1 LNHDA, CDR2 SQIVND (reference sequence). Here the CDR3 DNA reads TGTGCCAGTAGTCTCCAGGGGAAAGCTTTCTTT. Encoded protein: CASSLQGKAFF.

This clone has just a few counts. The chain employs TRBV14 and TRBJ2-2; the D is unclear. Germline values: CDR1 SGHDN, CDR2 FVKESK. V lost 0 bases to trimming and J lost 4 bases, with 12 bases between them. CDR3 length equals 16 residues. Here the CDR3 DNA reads TGTGCCAGCAGCCAAGAAATCCCCATGGCCACCGGGGAGCTGTTTTTT. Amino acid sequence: CASSQEIPMATGELFF.